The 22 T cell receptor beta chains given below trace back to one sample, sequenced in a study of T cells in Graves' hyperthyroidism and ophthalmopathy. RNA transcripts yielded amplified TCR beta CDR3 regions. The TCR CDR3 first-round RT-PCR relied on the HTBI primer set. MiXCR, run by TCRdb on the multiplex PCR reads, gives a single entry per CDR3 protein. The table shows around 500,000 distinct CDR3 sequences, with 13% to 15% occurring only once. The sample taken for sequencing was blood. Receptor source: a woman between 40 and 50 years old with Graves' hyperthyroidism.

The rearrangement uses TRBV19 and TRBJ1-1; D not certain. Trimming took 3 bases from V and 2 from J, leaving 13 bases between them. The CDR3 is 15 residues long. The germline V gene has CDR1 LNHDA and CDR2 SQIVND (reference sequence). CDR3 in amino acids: CASSMYVGFNTEAFF. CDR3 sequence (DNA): TGTGCCAGTAGTATGTATGTCGGGTTCAACACTGAAGCTTTCTTT.

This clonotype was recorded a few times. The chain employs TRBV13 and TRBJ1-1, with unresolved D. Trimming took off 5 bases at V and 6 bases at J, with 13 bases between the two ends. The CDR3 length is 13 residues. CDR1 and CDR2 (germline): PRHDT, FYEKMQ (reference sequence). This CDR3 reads CASSAWGEAEAFF. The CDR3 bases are TGTGCCAGCAGCGCCTGGGGTGAGGCTGAAGCTTTCTTT.

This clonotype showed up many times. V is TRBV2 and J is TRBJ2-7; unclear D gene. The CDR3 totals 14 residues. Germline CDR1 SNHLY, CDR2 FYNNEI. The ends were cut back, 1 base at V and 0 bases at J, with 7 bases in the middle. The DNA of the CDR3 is TGTGCCAGCAGTGAAGGACGGTTCTCCTACGAGCAGTACTTC. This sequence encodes CASSEGRFSYEQYF. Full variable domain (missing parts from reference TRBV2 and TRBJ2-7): EPEVTQTPSHQVTQMGQEVILRCVPISNHLYFYWYRQILGQKVEFLVSFYNNEISEKSEIFDDQFSVERPDGSNFTLKIRSTKLEDSAMYFCASSEGRFSYEQYFGPGTRLTVT.

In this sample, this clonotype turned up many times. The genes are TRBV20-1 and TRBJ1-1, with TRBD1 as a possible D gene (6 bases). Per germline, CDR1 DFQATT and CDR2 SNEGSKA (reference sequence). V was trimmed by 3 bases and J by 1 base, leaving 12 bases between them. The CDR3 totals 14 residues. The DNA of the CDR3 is TGCAGTGCTAGCTCCCCGACAGGGAACACTGAAGCTTTCTTT. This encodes CSASSPTGNTEAFF.

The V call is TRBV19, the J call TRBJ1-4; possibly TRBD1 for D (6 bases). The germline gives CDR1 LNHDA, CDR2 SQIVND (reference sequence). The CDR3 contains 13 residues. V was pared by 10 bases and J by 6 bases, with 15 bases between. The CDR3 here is CATSGRGDEKLFF. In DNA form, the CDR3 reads TGTGCCACTTCCGGCAGGGGCGATGAAAAACTGTTTTTT.

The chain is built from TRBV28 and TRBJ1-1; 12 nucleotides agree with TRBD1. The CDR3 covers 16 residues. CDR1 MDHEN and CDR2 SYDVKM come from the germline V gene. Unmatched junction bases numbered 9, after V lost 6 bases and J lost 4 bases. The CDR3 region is CASSLRDRGLGTEAFF. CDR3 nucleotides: TGTGCCAGCAGCCTCCGGGACAGGGGGCTTGGCACTGAAGCTTTCTTT.

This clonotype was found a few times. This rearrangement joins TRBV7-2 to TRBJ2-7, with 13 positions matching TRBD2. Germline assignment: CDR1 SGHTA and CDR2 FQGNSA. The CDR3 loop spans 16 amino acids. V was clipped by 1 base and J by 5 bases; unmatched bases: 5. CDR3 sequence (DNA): TGTGCCAGCAGCTTAGAACTAGCGGGAGGGCTCAACGAGCAGTACTTC. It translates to CASSLELAGGLNEQYF.

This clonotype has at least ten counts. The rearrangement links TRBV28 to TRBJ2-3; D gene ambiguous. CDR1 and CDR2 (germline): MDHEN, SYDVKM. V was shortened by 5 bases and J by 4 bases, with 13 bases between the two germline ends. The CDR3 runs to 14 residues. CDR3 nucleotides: TGTGCCAGCAGTCCCCGCACATTCGCAGATACGCAGTATTTT. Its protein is CASSPRTFADTQYF.

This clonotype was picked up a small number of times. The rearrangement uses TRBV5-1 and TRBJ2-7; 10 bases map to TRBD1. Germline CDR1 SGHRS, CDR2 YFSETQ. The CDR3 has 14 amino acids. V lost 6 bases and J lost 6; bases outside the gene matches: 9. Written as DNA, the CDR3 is TGCGCCAGCACCCCGACAGGGGGCTCGGTCGAGCAGTACTTC. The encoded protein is CASTPTGGSVEQYF.

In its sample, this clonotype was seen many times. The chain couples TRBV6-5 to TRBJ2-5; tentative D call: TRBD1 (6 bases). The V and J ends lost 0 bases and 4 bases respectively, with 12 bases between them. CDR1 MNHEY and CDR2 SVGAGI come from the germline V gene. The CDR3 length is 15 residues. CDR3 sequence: CASSYSRQATETQYF. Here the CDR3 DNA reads TGTGCCAGCAGTTACTCTAGACAGGCAACAGAGACCCAGTACTTC.

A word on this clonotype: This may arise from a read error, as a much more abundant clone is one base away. CDR3 sequence (DNA): TGTGCCAGCAGCTTAGATTTCACCTATAGCGGGCACTCCTACGAGCAGTACTTC. It translates to CASSLDFTYSGHSYEQYF. The chain employs TRBV7-3 and TRBJ2-7; TRBD2 matches 7 bases. J was trimmed by 0 bases and V by 2 bases; bases with no gene match: 13. The CDR3 runs to 18 residues. Germline V CDR1 and CDR2: SGHTA, FQGTGA.

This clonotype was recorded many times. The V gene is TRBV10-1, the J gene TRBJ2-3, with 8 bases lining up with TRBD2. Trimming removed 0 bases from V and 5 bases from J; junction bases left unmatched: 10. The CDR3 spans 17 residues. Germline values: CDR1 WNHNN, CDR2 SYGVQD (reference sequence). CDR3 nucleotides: TGCGCCAGCAGTGAGTCGAGAAGCGGGAGTGGTCGAGATACGCAGTATTTT. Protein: CASSESRSGSGRDTQYF.

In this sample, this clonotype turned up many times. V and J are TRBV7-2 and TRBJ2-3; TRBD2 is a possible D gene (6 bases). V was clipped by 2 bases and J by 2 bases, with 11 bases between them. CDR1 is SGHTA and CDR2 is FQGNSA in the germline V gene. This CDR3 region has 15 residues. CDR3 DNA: TGTGCCAGCAGCTTACTGGGGGACTTCACAGATACGCAGTATTTT. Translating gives CASSLLGDFTDTQYF.

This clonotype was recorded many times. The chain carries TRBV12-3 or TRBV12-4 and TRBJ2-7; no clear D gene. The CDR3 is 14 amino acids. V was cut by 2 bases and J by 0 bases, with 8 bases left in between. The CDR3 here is CASSLTAFSYEQYF. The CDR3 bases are TGTGCCAGCAGTTTAACGGCCTTCTCCTACGAGCAGTACTTC.

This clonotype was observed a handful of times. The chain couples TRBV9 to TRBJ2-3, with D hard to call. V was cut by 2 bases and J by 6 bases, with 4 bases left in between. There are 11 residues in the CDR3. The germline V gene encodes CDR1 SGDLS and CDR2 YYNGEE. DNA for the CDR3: TGTGCCAGCAGCGTTGGGGATACGCAGTATTTT. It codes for CASSVGDTQYF.

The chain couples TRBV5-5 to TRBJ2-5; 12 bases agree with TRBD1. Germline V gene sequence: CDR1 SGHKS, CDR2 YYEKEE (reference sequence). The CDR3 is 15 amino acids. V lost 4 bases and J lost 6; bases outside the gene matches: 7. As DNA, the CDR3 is TGTGCCAGCAGCGAACGGGACAGGGGGCCAAAGACCCAGTACTTC. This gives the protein CASSERDRGPKTQYF.

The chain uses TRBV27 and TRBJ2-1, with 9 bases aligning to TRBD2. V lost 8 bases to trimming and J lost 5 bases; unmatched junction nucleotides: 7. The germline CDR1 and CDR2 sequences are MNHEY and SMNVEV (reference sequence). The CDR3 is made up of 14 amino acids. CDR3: CASRRTSANNEQFF. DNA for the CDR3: TGTGCCAGCCGGAGGACTAGCGCAAACAATGAGCAGTTCTTC.

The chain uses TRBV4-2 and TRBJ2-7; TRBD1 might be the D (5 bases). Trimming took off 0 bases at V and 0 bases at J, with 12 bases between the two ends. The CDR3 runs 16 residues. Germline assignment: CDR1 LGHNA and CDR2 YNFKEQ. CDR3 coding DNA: TGTGCCAGCAGCCAAGATGGTTCAGGGAACTCCTACGAGCAGTACTTC. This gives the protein CASSQDGSGNSYEQYF.

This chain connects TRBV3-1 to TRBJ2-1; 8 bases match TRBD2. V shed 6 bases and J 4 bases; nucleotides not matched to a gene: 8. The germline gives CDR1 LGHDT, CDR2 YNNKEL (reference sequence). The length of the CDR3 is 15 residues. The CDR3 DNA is TGTGCCAGCAGAGGTAGCGGGAAACCGTACAATGAGCAGTTCTTC. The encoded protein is CASRGSGKPYNEQFF.

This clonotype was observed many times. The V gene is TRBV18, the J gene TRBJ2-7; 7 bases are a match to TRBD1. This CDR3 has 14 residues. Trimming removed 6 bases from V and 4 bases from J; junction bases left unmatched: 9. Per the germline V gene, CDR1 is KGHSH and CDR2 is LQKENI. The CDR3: CASSSGTAYYEQYF. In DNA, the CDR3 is TGTGCCAGCTCGTCCGGGACAGCCTATTACGAGCAGTACTTC.

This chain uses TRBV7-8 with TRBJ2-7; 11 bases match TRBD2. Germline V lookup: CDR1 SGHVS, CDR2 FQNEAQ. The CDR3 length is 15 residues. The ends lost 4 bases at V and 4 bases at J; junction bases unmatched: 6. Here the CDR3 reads CASSSTSGSVYEQYF. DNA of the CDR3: TGTGCCAGCAGCTCCACTAGCGGGAGTGTTTACGAGCAGTACTTC.

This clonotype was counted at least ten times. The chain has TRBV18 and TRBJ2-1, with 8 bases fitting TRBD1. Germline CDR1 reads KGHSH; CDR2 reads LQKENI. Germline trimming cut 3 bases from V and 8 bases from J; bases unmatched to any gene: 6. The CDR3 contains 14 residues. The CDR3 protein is CASSPGDRRHEQFF. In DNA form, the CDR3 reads TGTGCCAGCTCACCCGGGGACAGGCGGCATGAGCAGTTCTTC.